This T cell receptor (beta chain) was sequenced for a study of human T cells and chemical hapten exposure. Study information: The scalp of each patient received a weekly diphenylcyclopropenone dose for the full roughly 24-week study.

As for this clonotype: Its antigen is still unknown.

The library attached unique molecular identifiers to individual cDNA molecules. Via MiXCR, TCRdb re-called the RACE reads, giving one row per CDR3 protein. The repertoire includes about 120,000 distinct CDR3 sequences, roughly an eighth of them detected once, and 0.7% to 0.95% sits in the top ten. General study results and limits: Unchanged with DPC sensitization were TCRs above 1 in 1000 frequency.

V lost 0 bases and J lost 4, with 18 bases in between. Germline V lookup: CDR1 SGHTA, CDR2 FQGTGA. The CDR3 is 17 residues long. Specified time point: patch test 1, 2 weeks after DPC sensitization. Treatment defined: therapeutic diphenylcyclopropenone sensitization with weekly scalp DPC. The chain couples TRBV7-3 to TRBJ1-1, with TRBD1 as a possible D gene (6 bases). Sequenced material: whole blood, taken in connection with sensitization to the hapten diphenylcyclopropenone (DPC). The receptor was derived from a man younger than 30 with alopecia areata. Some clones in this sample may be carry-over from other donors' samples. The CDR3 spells CASSLTEGGQSSTEAFF. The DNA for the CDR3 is TGTGCCAGCAGCTTAACTGAAGGGGGACAATCTAGCACTGAAGCTTTCTTT.